This note documents a single T cell receptor beta chain sequence. Its antigen is as yet unknown. The data were taken from a study of T cells in Graves' hyperthyroidism and ophthalmopathy. General study results and limits: Clonotypes that were expanded in thyroid above 0.001 mostly appeared in blood too.

From RNA transcripts, TCR beta CDR3 regions were amplified. A set of HTBI primers served as the primers for a first-round RT-PCR of the TCR CDR3. TCRdb reprocessed the multiplex PCR reads via MiXCR and lists one record per CDR3 protein. The sample has about 840,000 distinct CDR3 sequences; 35% to 40% are singletons. V lost 5 bases, J lost 6 bases, and 20 bases lay in between. The V gene's germline CDR1 is MNHNS and CDR2 SASEGT. CDR3 length: 16 residues. The genes are TRBV6-1 and TRBJ1-5, with D unresolved. Source material: blood. The origin of this receptor is a man aged 18 to 29 with Graves' hyperthyroidism. The CDR3 bases are TGTGCCAGCAGTTCCCTCGGTGAGAGGGAGGCTCAGCCCCAGCATTTT. Amino acid sequence: CASSSLGEREAQPQHF.